The 10 T cell receptor beta chains listed next were all sequenced from one sample in a study of blood T cell repertoires in COVID-19. The repertoire was sequenced with immunoSEQ multiplex PCR; TCRdb's copy has only in-frame clones and lacks some. Counted here are 110,000 or so clones, over 65% occurring once; the ten biggest clones make up about 18%. Source material: peripheral blood. The receptors were sampled from an older woman with acute or convalescent COVID-19.

This clone has at least ten counts. The chain carries TRBV28 and TRBJ1-2, with D hard to call. Germline lookup yields CDR1 MDHEN and CDR2 SYDVKM. V was pared by 11 bases and J by 2 bases, with 15 bases between. This CDR3 is 13 amino acids long. CDR3 loop: CAALSGRNYGYTF. The CDR3 region has the DNA TGTGCCGCCTTGAGCGGGAGGAACTATGGCTACACCTTC.

The rearrangement uses TRBV5-1 and TRBJ2-1; 8 positions match TRBD2. Germline values: CDR1 SGHRS, CDR2 YFSETQ. The CDR3 runs 15 residues. Unmatched junction bases numbered 13, after V lost 9 bases and J lost 5 bases. CDR3 bases: TGCGCCATTCCGTGGGGGTTAGCGGGGCACAATGAGCAGTTCTTC. This translates into CAIPWGLAGHNEQFF.

The chain links TRBV7-2 to TRBJ2-7; 11 bases are a match to TRBD1. Germline-derived CDR1 and CDR2 are SGHTA and FQGNSA. V shed 6 bases and J 9 bases; nucleotides not matched to a gene: 16. The length of the CDR3 is 16 residues. Written as DNA, the CDR3 is TGTGCCAGCAGACCTACCCGCGGGACAGGGGGATGGGGGCAGTACTTC. As protein: CASRPTRGTGGWGQYF. Variable domain in full (rest from reference TRBV7-2 and TRBJ2-7): GAGVSQSPSNKVTEKGKDVELRCDPISGHTALYWYRQSLGQGLEFLIYFQGNSAPDKSGLPSDRFSAERTGGSVSTLTIQRTQQEDSAVYLCASRPTRGTGGWGQYFGPGTRLTVT.

In regard to this clone: One junction end disagrees with the germline gene, perhaps due to a read error. The chain uses TRBV18 and TRBJ1-2; D is perhaps TRBD1 (5 bases). Germline V gives CDR1 KGHSH, CDR2 LQKENI. The CDR3 sequence is 12 residues long. CDR3: CASSPNQGVNNF. CDR3 bases: TGTGCCAGCTCACCTAACCAGGGCGTCAACAACTTC.

This chain links TRBV10-2 with TRBJ1-3; D possibly corresponds to TRBD1 (5 bases). Trimming shortened V by 8 bases and J by 3 bases, and 14 bases separated the two germline ends. This CDR3 has 14 residues. CDR1 and CDR2 (germline): WSHSY, SAAADI. CDR3 nucleotides: TGCGCCAGCTACAAAGGGGAGGGTGGAAACACCATATATTTT. It codes for CASYKGEGGNTIYF.

This chain connects TRBV30 to TRBJ1-4; unclear D gene. Per germline, CDR1 GTSNPN and CDR2 SVGIG (reference sequence). V lost 2 bases and J 0 bases, leaving 10 bases between the germline ends. CDR3 size: 15 residues. This CDR3 is CAWSKIGATNEKLFF. The CDR3 nucleotides are TGTGCCTGGAGTAAGATCGGGGCAACTAATGAAAAACTGTTTTTT.

The chain links TRBV19 to TRBJ1-2, with 9 bases that match TRBD1. V lost 9 bases to trimming and J lost 4 bases; unmatched junction nucleotides: 6. Germline CDR1 LNHDA, CDR2 SQIVND (reference sequence). The CDR3 runs to 13 residues. The CDR3 here is CASETGGTYGYTF. The DNA for the CDR3 is TGTGCCAGCGAGACAGGGGGAACCTATGGCTACACCTTC.

This chain joins TRBV9 and TRBJ1-1, with no clear D. This CDR3 spans 15 amino acids. V was trimmed by 4 bases and J by 7 bases, leaving 20 bases between them. Germline-derived CDR1 and CDR2 are SGDLS and YYNGEE. CDR3 in amino acids: CASSPHQMGNGEAFF. The CDR3, as DNA: TGTGCCAGCAGCCCCCACCAAATGGGCAACGGTGAAGCTTTCTTT.

The chain has TRBV6-5 and TRBJ1-4; 8 nucleotides align to TRBD1. Per the germline V gene, CDR1 is MNHEY and CDR2 is SVGAGI. There are 15 residues in the CDR3. J was trimmed by 8 bases and V by 8 bases; bases with no gene match: 13. CDR3 sequence: CASSQGAQGGEKLFF. CDR3 sequence (DNA): TGTGCCAGCTCTCAGGGGGCACAGGGAGGGGAAAAACTGTTTTTT.

This chain uses TRBV6-5 with TRBJ2-3; the D is unclear. From germline, CDR1 is MNHEY and CDR2 SVGAGI. The V end lost 7 bases, the J end lost 0 bases, and 11 bases lay between the germline ends. The CDR3 sequence is 14 residues long. CDR3 residues: CASKTQASTDTQYF. The CDR3, as DNA: TGTGCCAGCAAGACGCAGGCAAGCACAGATACGCAGTATTTT.